This TCR beta chain appears in the sequencing data of a study of breast tumors, draining lymph nodes, adjacent tissues. Trimming cost V 7 bases and J 0 bases, with 17 bases left between them. The germline CDR1 and CDR2 sequences are LNHDA and SQIVND (reference sequence). The CDR3 totals 16 residues. TCRdb passed the multiplex PCR reads through MiXCR, listing each CDR3 protein once. This table has some 230,000 distinct CDR3 sequences, under 40% appearing once. This clonotype has ten or more counts. The lymph nodes were axillary draining lymph nodes from breast cancer patients. The sequencing input was axillary lymph node tissue. The TCR originated in a female donor with breast cancer. Some clones in this sample may be carry-over from other donors' samples. This chain uses TRBV19 with TRBJ2-3; D uncertain. CDR3 protein: CASTYKGNPSTDTQYF. The CDR3 DNA sequence: TGTGCCAGTACCTACAAGGGAAACCCTAGCACAGATACGCAGTATTTT. Full variable domain (outside the CDR3, taken from reference TRBV19 and TRBJ2-3): DGGITQSPKYLFRKEGQNVTLSCEQNLNHDAMYWYRQDPGQGLRLIYYSQIVNDFQKGDIAEGYSVSREKKESFPLTVTSAQKNPTAFYLCASTYKGNPSTDTQYFGPGTRLTVL.